These T cell receptor beta chains were read from a single sample in a study of T cells in Graves' hyperthyroidism and ophthalmopathy. TCRdb passed the multiplex PCR reads through MiXCR, listing each CDR3 protein once. This sample yields fewer than 400,000 distinct CDR3 sequences, of which around 25% are seen a single time; 70% to 75% belongs to the top ten. Sequencing was carried out using blood. The receptor source for this set is a man over 45 with Graves' hyperthyroidism. CDR3s include the opening cysteine and the closing phenylalanine or tryptophan.

V: TRBV24-1
CDR3: CATALIGRIRTGELFF

V: TRBV6-5
CDR3: CASSYRGQGAFSPLHF

V: TRBV11-3
CDR3: CASSLGRNPYRHGELFF

V: TRBV11-1
CDR3: CASSLFAEGEQFF

V: TRBV12-3/TRBV12-4
CDR3: CASAVHGYEQYF

V: TRBV6-1
CDR3: CASSSTQDREGDEQYF

V: TRBV4-2
CDR3: CASSQGPTDTQYF

V: TRBV6-1
CDR3: CASSLAGGLADTQYF

V: TRBV20-1
CDR3: CSADGIQGAMETQYF

V: TRBV5-5
CDR3: CASSLRGQLNTEAFF

V: TRBV6-6
CDR3: CASSYLGSDQPQHF

V: TRBV19
CDR3: CASSIGTSGRNEQFF

V: TRBV11-3
CDR3: CASSFPGLNNEQFF

V: TRBV7-8
CDR3: CASSSGTPYNEQFF

V: TRBV11-2
CDR3: CASSLDGWEQYF

V: TRBV12-5
CDR3: CASAHAGTANTGELFF

V: TRBV28
CDR3: CASSSGGISGNTIYF

V: TRBV5-6
CDR3: CASSLPGRGFSVRNEQFF

V: TRBV28
CDR3: CASRTSGGNIQFF

V: TRBV6-1
CDR3: CASSGGLGEKLFF

V: TRBV7-2
CDR3: CASSLGDRSNYGYTF

V: TRBV6-1
CDR3: CATWDRAYGYEQYF

V: TRBV2
CDR3: CASSLSCYEQYF

V: TRBV20-1
CDR3: CSASMSVGETQYF

V: TRBV20-1
CDR3: CSARVVGELFF

V: TRBV28
CDR3: CASSLVFGRTYEQYF

V: TRBV12-3/TRBV12-4
CDR3: CASSLFGGSNQPQHF

V: TRBV3-1
CDR3: CASSQEFSSVGNTDTQYF

V: TRBV10-2
CDR3: CASSEPLSGYTF

V: TRBV11-2
CDR3: CATETWGNEQYF

V: TRBV30
CDR3: CAWTLNTEAFF

V: TRBV10-3
CDR3: CAISARQDSYEQYF

V: TRBV15
CDR3: CATSRDGTGGMGKLFF

V: TRBV7-9
CDR3: CASSLDLGPGYGYTF

V: TRBV6-1
CDR3: CASSALAGDTGELFF

V: TRBV5-5
CDR3: CASSLGGLGGEQYF

V: TRBV12-3/TRBV12-4
CDR3: CASRDREEQPQHF